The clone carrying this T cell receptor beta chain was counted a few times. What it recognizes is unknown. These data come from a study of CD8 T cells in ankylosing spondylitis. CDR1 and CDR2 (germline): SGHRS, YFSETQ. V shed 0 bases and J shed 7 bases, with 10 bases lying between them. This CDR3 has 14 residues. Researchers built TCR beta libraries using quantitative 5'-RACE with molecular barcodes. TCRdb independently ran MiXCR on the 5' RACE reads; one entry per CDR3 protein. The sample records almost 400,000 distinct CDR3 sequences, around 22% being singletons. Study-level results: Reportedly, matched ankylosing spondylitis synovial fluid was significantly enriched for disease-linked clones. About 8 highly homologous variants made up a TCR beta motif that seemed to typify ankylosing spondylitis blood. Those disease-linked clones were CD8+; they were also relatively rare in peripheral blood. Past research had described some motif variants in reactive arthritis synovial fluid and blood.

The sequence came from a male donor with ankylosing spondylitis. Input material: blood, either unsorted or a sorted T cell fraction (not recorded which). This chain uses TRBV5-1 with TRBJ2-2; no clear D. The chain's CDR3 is CASSLAAASGELFF. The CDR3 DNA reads TGCGCCAGCAGCTTGGCCGCGGCGAGCGGGGAGCTGTTTTTT.